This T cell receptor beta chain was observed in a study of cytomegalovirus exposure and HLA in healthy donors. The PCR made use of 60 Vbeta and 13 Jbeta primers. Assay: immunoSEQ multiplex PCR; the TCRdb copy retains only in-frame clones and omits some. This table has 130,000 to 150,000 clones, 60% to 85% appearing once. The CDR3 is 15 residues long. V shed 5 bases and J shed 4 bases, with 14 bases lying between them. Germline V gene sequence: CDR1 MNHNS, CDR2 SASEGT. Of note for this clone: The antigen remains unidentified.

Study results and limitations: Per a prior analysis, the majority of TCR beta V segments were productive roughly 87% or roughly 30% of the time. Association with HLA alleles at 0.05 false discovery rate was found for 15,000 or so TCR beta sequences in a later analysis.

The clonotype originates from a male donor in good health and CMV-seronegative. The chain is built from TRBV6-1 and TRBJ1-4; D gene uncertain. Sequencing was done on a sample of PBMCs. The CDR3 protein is CASSTDGVINEKLFF. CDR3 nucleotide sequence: TGTGCCAGCAGTACCGATGGAGTTATTAATGAAAAACTGTTTTTT.